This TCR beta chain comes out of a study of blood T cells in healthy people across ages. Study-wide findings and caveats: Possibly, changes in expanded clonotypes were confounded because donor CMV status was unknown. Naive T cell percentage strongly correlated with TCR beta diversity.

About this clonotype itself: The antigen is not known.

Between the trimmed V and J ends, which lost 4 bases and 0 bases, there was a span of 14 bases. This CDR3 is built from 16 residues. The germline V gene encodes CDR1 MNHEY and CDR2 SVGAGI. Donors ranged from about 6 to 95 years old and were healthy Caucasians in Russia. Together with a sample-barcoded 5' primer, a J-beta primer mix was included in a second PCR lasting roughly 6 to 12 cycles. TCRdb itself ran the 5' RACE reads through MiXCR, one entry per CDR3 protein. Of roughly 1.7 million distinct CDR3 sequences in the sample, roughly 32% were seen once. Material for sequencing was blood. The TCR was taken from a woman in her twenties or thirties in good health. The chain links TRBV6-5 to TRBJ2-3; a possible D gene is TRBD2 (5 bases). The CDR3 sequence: CASSSRGEPSTDTQYF. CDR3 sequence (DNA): TGTGCCAGCAGTTCCCGGGGTGAGCCTAGCACAGATACGCAGTATTTT.